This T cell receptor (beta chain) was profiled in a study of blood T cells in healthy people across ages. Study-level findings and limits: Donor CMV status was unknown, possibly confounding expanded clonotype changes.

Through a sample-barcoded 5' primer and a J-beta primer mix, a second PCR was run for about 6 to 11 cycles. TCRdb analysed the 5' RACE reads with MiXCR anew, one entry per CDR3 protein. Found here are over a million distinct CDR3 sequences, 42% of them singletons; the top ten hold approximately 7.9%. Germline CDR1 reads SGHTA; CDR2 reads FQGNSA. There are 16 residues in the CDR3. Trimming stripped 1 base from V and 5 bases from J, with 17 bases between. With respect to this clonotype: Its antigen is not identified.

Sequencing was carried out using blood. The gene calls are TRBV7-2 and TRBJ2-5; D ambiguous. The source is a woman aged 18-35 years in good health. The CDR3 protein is CASSLGTAPVRETQYF. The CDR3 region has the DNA TGTGCCAGCAGCTTAGGTACAGCGCCTGTTCGGGAGACCCAGTACTTC.